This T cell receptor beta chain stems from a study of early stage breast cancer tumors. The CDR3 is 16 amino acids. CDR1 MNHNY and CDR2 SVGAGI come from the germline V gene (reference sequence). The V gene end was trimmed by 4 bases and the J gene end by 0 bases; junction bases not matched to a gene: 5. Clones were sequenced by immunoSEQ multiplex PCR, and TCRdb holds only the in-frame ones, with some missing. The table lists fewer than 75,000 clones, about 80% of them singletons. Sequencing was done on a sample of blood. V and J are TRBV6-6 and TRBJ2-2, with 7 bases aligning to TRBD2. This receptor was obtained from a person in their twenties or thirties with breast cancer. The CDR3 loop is CASSWEGQPNTGELFF. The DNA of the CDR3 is TGTGCCAGCAGTTGGGAGGGGCAGCCGAACACCGGGGAGCTGTTTTTT.